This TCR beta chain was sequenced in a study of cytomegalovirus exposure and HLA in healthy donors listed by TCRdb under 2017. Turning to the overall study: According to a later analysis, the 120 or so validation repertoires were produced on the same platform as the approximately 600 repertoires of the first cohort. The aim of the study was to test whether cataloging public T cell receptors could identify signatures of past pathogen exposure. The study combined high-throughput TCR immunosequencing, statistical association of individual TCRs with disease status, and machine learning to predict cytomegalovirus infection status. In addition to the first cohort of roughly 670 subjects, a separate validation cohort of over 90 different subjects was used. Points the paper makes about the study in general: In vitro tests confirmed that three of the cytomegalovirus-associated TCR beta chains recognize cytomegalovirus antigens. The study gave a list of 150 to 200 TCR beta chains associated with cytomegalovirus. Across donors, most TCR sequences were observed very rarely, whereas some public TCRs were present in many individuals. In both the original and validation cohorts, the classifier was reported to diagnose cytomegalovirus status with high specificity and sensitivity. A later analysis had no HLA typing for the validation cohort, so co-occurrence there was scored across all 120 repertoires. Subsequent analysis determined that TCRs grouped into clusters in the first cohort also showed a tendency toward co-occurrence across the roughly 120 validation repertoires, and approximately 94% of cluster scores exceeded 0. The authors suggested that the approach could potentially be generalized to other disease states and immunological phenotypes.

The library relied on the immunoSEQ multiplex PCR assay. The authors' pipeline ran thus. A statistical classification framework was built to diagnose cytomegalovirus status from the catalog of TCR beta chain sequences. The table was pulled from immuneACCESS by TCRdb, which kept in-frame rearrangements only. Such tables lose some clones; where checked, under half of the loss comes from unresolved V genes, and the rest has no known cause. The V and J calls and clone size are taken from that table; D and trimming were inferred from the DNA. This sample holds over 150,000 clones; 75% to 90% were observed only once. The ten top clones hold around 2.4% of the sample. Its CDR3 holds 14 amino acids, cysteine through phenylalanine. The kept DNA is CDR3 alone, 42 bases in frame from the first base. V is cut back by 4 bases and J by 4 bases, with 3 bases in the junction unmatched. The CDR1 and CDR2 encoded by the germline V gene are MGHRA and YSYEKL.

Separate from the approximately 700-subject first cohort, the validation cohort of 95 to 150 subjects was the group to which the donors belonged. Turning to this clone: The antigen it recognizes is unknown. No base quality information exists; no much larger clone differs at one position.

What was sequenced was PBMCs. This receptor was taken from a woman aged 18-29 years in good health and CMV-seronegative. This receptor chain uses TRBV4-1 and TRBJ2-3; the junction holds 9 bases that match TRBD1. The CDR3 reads CASSLRQGADTQYF. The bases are TGCGCCAGCAGCCTAAGACAGGGGGCAGATACGCAGTATTTT.